This entry is about one T cell receptor (beta chain). Its antigen is unknown. The source of the sample is a study of T cell responses to AZD1222 COVID-19 vaccine. Study-wide findings and caveats: Clonal diversity may have been underestimated, and the donors were mostly white British, with more females than males. An increase in Spike-specific TCR breadth and depth was observed after two AZD1222 doses. Vaccine-associated CD4 TCRs ranged over spike, dominating at 160-218 and 743-854.

This CDR3 is 14 amino acids long. V was shortened by 10 bases and J by 3 bases, with 18 bases between the two germline ends. Germline lookup yields CDR1 PRHDT and CDR2 FYEKMQ (reference sequence). Data came from immunoSEQ multiplex PCR; TCRdb stores just in-frame clones and leaves some out. The sample contains under 200,000 clones, approximately 90% of which appear only once. This receptor was identified in an adult in good health. This sequence joins TRBV13 and TRBJ1-2; no reliable D call. This specimen was peripheral blood, taken on day 0 of MenACWY control vaccination. CDR3 protein: CATPDLRGHYGYTF. DNA for the CDR3: TGTGCCACGCCTGATCTGAGAGGCCACTATGGCTACACCTTC. Full variable domain (outside the CDR3, taken from reference TRBV13 and TRBJ1-2): AAGVIQSPRHLIKEKRETATLKCYPIPRHDTVYWYQQGPGQDPQFLISFYEKMQSDKGSIPDRFSAQQFSDYHSELNMSSLELGDSALYFCATPDLRGHYGYTFGSGTRLTVV.